The rows below give T cell receptor beta chains drawn from one sample of a study of CD8+ T cells in alopecia areata. Only in-frame clones appear in the TCRdb table, and some are missing; sequencing was by immunoSEQ multiplex PCR. The table lists approximately 29,000 clones, more than 60% of them singletons. The sequenced material came from NKG2D-low CD8+ T cells sorted from blood. These receptors all come from a human donor with alopecia areata. Each CDR3 is given with its conserved first and last residue. A D gene is named only where the DNA matches it firmly. For some rows the clone size is stated as once, few or many, or as a class when expanded; others skip it.

d_gene: TRBD2
v_gene: TRBV2
j_gene: TRBJ2-3
abundance: -
CDR3nt: TGTGCCAGCAGTTCTATAGCGGGGGAGACAGATACGCAGTATTTT
CDR3aa: CASSSIAGETDTQYF

d_gene: -
v_gene: TRBV11-2
j_gene: TRBJ2-5
abundance: -
CDR3nt: TGTGCCAGCAATATGAGACAAGAGACCCAGTACTTC
CDR3aa: CASNMRQETQYF

d_gene: -
v_gene: TRBV6-4
j_gene: TRBJ2-1
abundance: -
CDR3nt: TGTGCCAGCAGTGACTCCTATGAGCAGTTCTTC
CDR3aa: CASSDSYEQFF

d_gene: -
v_gene: TRBV5-4
j_gene: TRBJ2-2
abundance: -
CDR3nt: TGTGCCAGCAGCCAACGGGAGTACACCGGGGAGCTGTTTTTT
CDR3aa: CASSQREYTGELFF

d_gene: TRBD2
v_gene: TRBV28
j_gene: TRBJ2-7
abundance: -
CDR3nt: TGTGCCAGCAGTTTTCACGACAAGCGGGAGGGAACCTACGAGCAGTACTTC
CDR3aa: CASSFHDKREGTYEQYF

d_gene: TRBD1
v_gene: TRBV29-1
j_gene: TRBJ2-1
abundance: -
CDR3nt: TGCAGCGTTGGATTACAGGGGGCTCCGACTTCAAATGAGCAGTTCTTC
CDR3aa: CSVGLQGAPTSNEQFF

d_gene: -
v_gene: TRBV7-9
j_gene: TRBJ1-1
abundance: -
CDR3nt: TGTGCCAGCAGCTTAGCAGGTCTCACTGAAGCTTTCTTT
CDR3aa: CASSLAGLTEAFF

d_gene: TRBD2
v_gene: TRBV29-1
j_gene: TRBJ2-1
abundance: -
CDR3nt: TGCAGCGTTGAAGGTGGGGGACTAGCGGGGGAGAATGAGCAGTTCTTC
CDR3aa: CSVEGGGLAGENEQFF

d_gene: -
v_gene: TRBV28
j_gene: TRBJ2-3
abundance: -
CDR3nt: TGTGCCAGCCCTCCTCCGCGCGCTACTAGCACAGATACGCAGTATTTT
CDR3aa: CASPPPRATSTDTQYF

d_gene: -
v_gene: TRBV28
j_gene: TRBJ2-6
abundance: -
CDR3nt: TGTGCCAGTTCTCCGGGGGACTCTGGGGCCAACGTCCTGACTTTC
CDR3aa: CASSPGDSGANVLTF

d_gene: -
v_gene: TRBV27
j_gene: TRBJ2-1
abundance: -
CDR3nt: TGTGCCAGCAGTCCCCTGGCAGGCGAGCAGTTCTTC
CDR3aa: CASSPLAGEQFF

d_gene: -
v_gene: TRBV2
j_gene: TRBJ2-7
abundance: once
CDR3nt: TGTGCCAGCAGTGGTTACGAGCAGTACTTC
CDR3aa: CASSGYEQYF

d_gene: TRBD2
v_gene: TRBV6-4
j_gene: TRBJ2-5
abundance: -
CDR3nt: TGTGCCAGCAGTGAAGCGGGGGGGCAAGAGACCCAGTACTTC
CDR3aa: CASSEAGGQETQYF

d_gene: TRBD1
v_gene: TRBV27
j_gene: TRBJ2-4
abundance: -
CDR3nt: TGTGCCAGCAGTAACAGGGGAGCCAAAAACATTCAGTACTTC
CDR3aa: CASSNRGAKNIQYF

d_gene: -
v_gene: TRBV15
j_gene: TRBJ2-1
abundance: few
CDR3nt: TGTGCCACCAGCAGGGAACCGGCAGACTCCTACAATGAGCAGTTCTTC
CDR3aa: CATSREPADSYNEQFF

d_gene: -
v_gene: TRBV28
j_gene: TRBJ2-5
abundance: few
CDR3nt: TGTGCCAGCAAACCGCCGGGGGCACAAGAGACCCAGTACTTC
CDR3aa: CASKPPGAQETQYF

d_gene: -
v_gene: TRBV29-1
j_gene: TRBJ1-2
abundance: -
CDR3nt: TGCAGCGCCCTTGGAAACTATGGCTACACCTTC
CDR3aa: CSALGNYGYTF

d_gene: -
v_gene: TRBV29-1
j_gene: TRBJ2-5
abundance: once
CDR3nt: TGCAGCGTTGATAAGGGAATCCAAGAGACCCAGTACTTC
CDR3aa: CSVDKGIQETQYF

d_gene: TRBD1
v_gene: TRBV2
j_gene: TRBJ2-7
abundance: many
CDR3nt: TGTGCCAGCGGCATAATTGGGGGAAACAGGGGCCCCTACGAGCAGTACTTC
CDR3aa: CASGIIGGNRGPYEQYF

d_gene: -
v_gene: TRBV29-1
j_gene: TRBJ2-5
abundance: -
CDR3nt: TGCAGCGTTGAAATGGCCGCCCGGGAAGAAGAGACCCAGTACTTC
CDR3aa: CSVEMAAREEETQYF

d_gene: TRBD2
v_gene: TRBV4-2
j_gene: TRBJ2-7
abundance: -
CDR3nt: TGTGCCAGCAGCCAAGGGGAAAGCGGGAGCACTAGCTCCTACGAGCAGTACTTC
CDR3aa: CASSQGESGSTSSYEQYF

d_gene: TRBD2
v_gene: TRBV29-1
j_gene: TRBJ2-1
abundance: once
CDR3nt: TGCAGCGTGGCGGGACTAGCGGGTCGCAATGAGCAGTTCTTC
CDR3aa: CSVAGLAGRNEQFF

d_gene: TRBD2
v_gene: TRBV2
j_gene: TRBJ2-1
abundance: -
CDR3nt: TGTGCCAGCAGTGATTTTCTTGGCGGGAGTTACCACAATGAGCAGTTCTTC
CDR3aa: CASSDFLGGSYHNEQFF

d_gene: -
v_gene: TRBV29-1
j_gene: TRBJ2-7
abundance: -
CDR3nt: TGCAGCGTTGAAGTCAGGGGACACTCCTACGAGCAGTACTTC
CDR3aa: CSVEVRGHSYEQYF

d_gene: -
v_gene: TRBV30
j_gene: TRBJ1-5
abundance: -
CDR3nt: TGTGCCTGGAGTGTACCGACAGGTCCCAGGGTTGGCAATCAGCCCCAGCATTTT
CDR3aa: CAWSVPTGPRVGNQPQHF

d_gene: -
v_gene: TRBV6-5
j_gene: TRBJ2-5
abundance: once
CDR3nt: TGTGCCAGCAGTTACACCCAGGGTAGAACAGAGACCCAGTACTTC
CDR3aa: CASSYTQGRTETQYF